The rows below give T cell receptor beta chains drawn from one sample of a study of Ad26.COV2.S vaccination and SARS-CoV-2 variants. TCRdb keeps only in-frame clones here, not all; method: immunoSEQ multiplex PCR. The data contain about 350,000 clones, roughly 89% of them seen just once; the ten biggest clones take up about 5%. The material was peripheral blood, obtained in a trial of Ad26.COV2.S vaccine versus placebo. Receptor source: a person aged 18 to 65 who received the Ad26.COV2.S COVID-19 vaccine or a placebo. Both conserved end residues are part of each CDR3. A D gene is named only where the DNA matches it firmly. Size values are once, few and many counts, or a class for expanded clones, and some rows have none.

v_call,j_call,d_call,clone_size,cdr3_nt,cdr3_aa
TRBV4-1,TRBJ1-2,.,.,TGCGCCAGCAGCCCACCACAGGGTAGCTACACCTTC,CASSPPQGSYTF
TRBV14,TRBJ2-5,.,.,TGTGCCAGCAGCCAAGAGGGAGGAGAGACCCAGTACTTC,CASSQEGGETQYF
TRBV5-4,TRBJ1-4,TRBD1,.,TGTGCCAGCAGCGGAGGACAGGGTTCGCGTGAAAAACTGTTTTTT,CASSGGQGSREKLFF
TRBV4-2,TRBJ1-4,.,.,TGTGCCAGCAGCCAAGATTGGGGCGGAGGCGAAAAACTGTTTTTT,CASSQDWGGGEKLFF
TRBV30,TRBJ2-5,.,.,TGTGCCTGGACGCGTCAGTACCAAGAGACCCAGTACTTC,CAWTRQYQETQYF
TRBV15,TRBJ1-4,TRBD1,.,TGTGCCACCAGCAAGGACAGGGAAGTTACTAATGAAAAACTGTTTTTT,CATSKDREVTNEKLFF
TRBV19,TRBJ1-1,.,.,TGTGCCAGTAGTATTCTGGGGAGGGGATCTGAAGCTTTCTTT,CASSILGRGSEAFF
TRBV7-9,TRBJ1-2,TRBD1,few,TGTGCCAGCAGCTTAGCGGGGACAGGGTCCTATGGCTACACCTTC,CASSLAGTGSYGYTF
TRBV6-1,TRBJ1-3,TRBD1,.,TGTGCCAGCAGTGAGGGCGGGACAGGGGGAGACACCATATATTTT,CASSEGGTGGDTIYF
TRBV19,TRBJ1-2,.,.,TGTGCCAGTAGCTCCCTCACCGGAACTCGGGACGGGGACTATGGCTACACCTTC,CASSSLTGTRDGDYGYTF
TRBV27,TRBJ2-5,TRBD1,.,TGTGCCAGCAGTAAGGGACAGGGCTATCAAGAGACCCAGTACTTC,CASSKGQGYQETQYF
TRBV28,TRBJ2-2,TRBD2,.,TGTGCCAGCAGTTTCGGGCTAGCGGTGAACACCGGGGAGCTGTTTTTT,CASSFGLAVNTGELFF
TRBV6-5,TRBJ2-5,.,.,TGTGCCAGCAGTTACTCATTCCAGCAAGAGACCCAGTACTTC,CASSYSFQQETQYF
TRBV4-3,TRBJ1-2,.,.,TGCGCCAGCAGCCAATCAGGGTTGGGAATGTTCGGCTACACCTTC,CASSQSGLGMFGYTF
TRBV18,TRBJ2-1,TRBD1,.,TGTGCCAGCTCACCATTGGGGACAGGGGGCAATGAGCAGTTCTTC,CASSPLGTGGNEQFF
TRBV7-2,TRBJ1-1,.,.,TGTGCCAGCAGCTTAGAAGGGGCCAGGATGAACACTGAAGCTTTCTTT,CASSLEGARMNTEAFF
TRBV9,TRBJ2-1,TRBD2,.,TGTGCCAGCAGCGTACCGGGACTAGCGGGAGCGGATGAGCAGTTCTTC,CASSVPGLAGADEQFF
TRBV10-2,TRBJ2-3,.,.,TGCGCCAGCAGTGAAGCCCATTCTATCACAGATACGCAGTATTTT,CASSEAHSITDTQYF
TRBV4-3,TRBJ2-1,TRBD2,.,TGCGCCAGCAGCCAAGACGAAGGACTAGCGGGGGGGCTTGGTAATGAGCAGTTCTTC,CASSQDEGLAGGLGNEQFF
TRBV30,TRBJ1-5,TRBD1,.,TGTGCCTGGAGTCTCACAGGGGTCGGCCAGCCCCAGCATTTT,CAWSLTGVGQPQHF
TRBV5-5,TRBJ2-2,TRBD2,.,TGTGCCAGCAGCTGGTCCCGGGGGGTTAACACCGGGGAGCTGTTTTTT,CASSWSRGVNTGELFF
TRBV7-2,TRBJ2-7,.,few,TGTGCCAGCAGCTTAGTAAGGGGCTACGAGCAGTACTTC,CASSLVRGYEQYF
TRBV3-1/TRBV3-2,TRBJ1-2,TRBD1,.,TGTGCCAGCAGCCAAGATACAGGGGGGGATGGCTACACCTTC,CASSQDTGGDGYTF
TRBV7-2,TRBJ2-5,.,.,TGTGCCAGCAGCTTAGTATTCTCGGCGTTCCAAGAGACCCAGTACTTC,CASSLVFSAFQETQYF
TRBV7-8,TRBJ1-5,.,.,TGTGCCAGCAGCTTAAACGGGGTGGCGCAGGGTCAGCCCCAGCATTTT,CASSLNGVAQGQPQHF
TRBV6-5,TRBJ1-4,.,.,TGTGCCAGCAGTTACTCCGATAATGAAAAACTGTTTTTT,CASSYSDNEKLFF
TRBV5-8,TRBJ2-5,.,.,TGTGCCAGCAGCGCAAGATTCCCTACGGAGACCCAGTACTTC,CASSARFPTETQYF
TRBV5-1,TRBJ2-5,TRBD1,.,TGCGCCAGCAGCTTGGAGGGGGCCCAAGAGACCCAGTACTTC,CASSLEGAQETQYF
TRBV30,TRBJ2-7,.,.,TGTGCCTGGAGGACTCGCGGCTCCTACGAGCAGTACTTC,CAWRTRGSYEQYF
TRBV11-2,TRBJ1-4,TRBD1,.,TGTGCCAGCAGCCGTGACAGGGGTGAAAAACTGTTTTTT,CASSRDRGEKLFF
TRBV18,TRBJ1-2,.,.,TGTGCCAGCTCAACAAGCAGGGATGGCTACACCTTC,CASSTSRDGYTF
TRBV2,TRBJ2-5,.,.,TGTGCCAGCAGGTTGGAGGGCCTCTCAGAGACCCAGTACTTC,CASRLEGLSETQYF
TRBV4-1,TRBJ1-6,.,.,TGCGCCAGCAGCCAATTTCGGGCAGGGGCGACCCCCTATATAAATTCACCCCTCCACTTT,CASSQFRAGATPYINSPLHF
TRBV28,TRBJ2-7,.,.,TGTGCCAGCAGTAACGGAGGGCAAAGGGCCTACGAGCAGTACTTC,CASSNGGQRAYEQYF
TRBV18,TRBJ1-3,TRBD1,.,TGTGCCAGCTCACCAGTGACAGGGACTGGAAACACCATATATTTT,CASSPVTGTGNTIYF
TRBV21-1,TRBJ1-2,.,few,TGTGCCAGCAGCACTGTCTCGACAGGTCTCCGGCAAGGCTACACCTTC,CASSTVSTGLRQGYTF
TRBV11-2,TRBJ2-2,.,.,TGTGCCAGCAGCTTAGAAAGGTCCGGGGAGCTGTTTTTT,CASSLERSGELFF
TRBV4-1,TRBJ2-7,.,.,TGCGCCAGCAGCCAAGTTACGGGAGAGTACGAGCAGTACTTC,CASSQVTGEYEQYF
TRBV28,TRBJ2-7,.,.,TGTGCCAGCGGGACCCCGTCAGGTCTCGCCTACGAGCAGTACTTC,CASGTPSGLAYEQYF
TRBV6-5,TRBJ1-2,.,few,TGTGCCAGCAGTTATCATTCCCAGGACAAGCATGGCTACACCTTC,CASSYHSQDKHGYTF